These 22 T cell receptor beta chains share one sample of origin, sequenced in a study of sequential checkpoint blockade in melanoma (dated by TCRdb to the late 2010s). The protocol used for the library was the immunoSEQ multiplex PCR assay. TCRdb provides this immuneACCESS table in a form limited to in-frame rearrangements. Some clones are lacking; in checked studies, under half of them reflect an unresolved V gene, and why the rest are absent is not known. The sample table lists about 13,000 clones, roughly four fifths of them with a count of one. The ten most abundant clones make up 25% to 30% of the sample. What this sample's treatment or condition label stands for: randomized to nivolumab then ipilimumab (arm A) or the reverse (arm B). The sequences come from CD8+ T cells sorted from blood (inferred from file names), collected from a patient given nivolumab and ipilimumab in sequence. The receptor set was obtained from a human donor with melanoma.

The chain carries TRBV4-2 and TRBJ2-1, with 10 nucleotides matching TRBD2. CDR1 and CDR2 from the germline V gene are LGHNA and YNFKEQ. V was clipped by 0 bases and J by 10 bases; unmatched bases: 9. This CDR3 comprises 16 residues. CDR3 loop: CASSQDSVAGGKEQFF. CDR3 bases: TGTGCCAGCAGCCAAGATTCGGTAGCGGGAGGAAAAGAGCAGTTCTTC.

The CDR3 loop reads CATSRGTSVSYEQYF. CDR3 nucleotide sequence: TGTGCCACCAGCAGAGGGACTAGCGTTTCCTACGAGCAGTACTTC. The rearrangement joins TRBV15 to TRBJ2-5; TRBD2 agrees at 9 bases. The end of the DNA aligns better with TRBJ2-7, so the J call may be wrong. Germline loops: CDR1 LNHNV, CDR2 YYDKDF (reference sequence). CDR3 length: 15 residues.

The V call is TRBV9, the J call TRBJ2-7; TRBD2 aligns across 8 bases. The CDR3 totals 16 residues. In germline, CDR1 is SGDLS, CDR2 YYNGEE. The V and J ends lost 4 bases and 1 base, in that order; junction bases with no gene match: 10. The CDR3 DNA reads TGTGCCAGCAGCCCCGGGCGGGGGGTCACGTCCTACGAGCAGTACTTC. Residues: CASSPGRGVTSYEQYF.

The rearrangement joins TRBV28 to TRBJ2-7; no reliable D call. The CDR3 totals 12 residues. Per germline, CDR1 MDHEN and CDR2 SYDVKM. Trimming took 4 bases from V and 0 from J, leaving 4 bases between them. The CDR3 loop reads CASSSSSYEQYF. The CDR3 DNA sequence: TGTGCCAGCAGTTCCAGCTCCTACGAGCAGTACTTC.

This sequence joins TRBV28 and TRBJ1-5; 8 bases are shared with TRBD1. The length of the CDR3 is 16 residues. V shed 10 bases, J shed 2 bases, and the junction held 13 bases outside the gene matches. Germline values: CDR1 MDHEN, CDR2 SYDVKM. The CDR3 nucleotides read TGTGCCACCAGGGAACCAACACAGGGGGGCAATCAGCCCCAGCATTTT. This gives the protein CATREPTQGGNQPQHF.

The CDR3 protein is CAISESASGNTGELFF. For the CDR3, the DNA is TGTGCCATCAGTGAGTCGGCTAGCGGAAACACCGGGGAGCTGTTTTTT. This chain uses TRBV10-3 with TRBJ2-2; 7 bases are shared with TRBD2. The junction had 3 bases not matched to a gene; V was cut back by 0 bases and J by 2 bases. The CDR3 length is 16 residues. Germline CDR1 and CDR2: ENHRY and SYGVKD.

J is TRBJ1-4 and V is TRBV15, with 7 bases aligning to TRBD1. This CDR3 has 17 amino acids. The ends lost 5 bases at V and 7 bases at J; junction bases unmatched: 16. Germline-derived CDR1 and CDR2 are LNHNV and YYDKDF (reference sequence). The CDR3 coding sequence is TGTGCCACCAGCCGAGGTTTAGTCCAAGGGGGCGGTGAAAAACTGTTTTTT. Its protein is CATSRGLVQGGGEKLFF.

The rearrangement links TRBV7-9 to TRBJ1-1; 9 bases are shared with TRBD1. Germline V lookup: CDR1 SEHNR, CDR2 FQNEAQ (reference sequence). V was clipped by 6 bases and J by 6 bases; unmatched bases: 11. The CDR3 consists of 15 residues. The CDR3 region has the DNA TGTGCCAGCAGGGGACAGGGAGGGGGAAGAGCTGAAGCTTTCTTT. Translating gives CASRGQGGGRAEAFF.

This clone occurred once. V is TRBV7-6 and J is TRBJ1-1; 8 bases match TRBD1. Germline CDR1 SGHVS, CDR2 FNYEAQ. The CDR3 runs to 15 residues. Unmatched junction bases numbered 4, after V lost 3 bases and J lost 1 base. Here the CDR3 reads CASSFQGAGNTEAFF. The CDR3 region has the DNA TGTGCCAGCAGCTTCCAGGGGGCTGGGAACACTGAAGCTTTCTTT.

The genes are TRBV27 and TRBJ1-5; no definite D call. V lost 4 bases and J lost 1, with 11 bases in between. CDR3 length: 15 residues. The germline V gene encodes CDR1 MNHEY and CDR2 SMNVEV (reference sequence). CDR3 bases: TGTGCCAGCAGTTCGGGAGCCAGGAGCAATCAGCCCCAGCATTTT. This codes for CASSSGARSNQPQHF.

V and J are TRBV19 and TRBJ1-1; perhaps TRBD1 as D (5 bases). With 5 bases removed from V and 1 base from J, the gap between germline ends came to 14 bases. This CDR3 contains 15 residues. The V gene's germline CDR1 is LNHDA and CDR2 SQIVND (reference sequence). For the CDR3, the DNA is TGTGCCAGTAGTCCCCCGGGACTAGGGAACACTGAAGCTTTCTTT. Protein sequence: CASSPPGLGNTEAFF.

V is TRBV29-1 and J is TRBJ2-7, with D unresolved. Germline V gene data show CDR1 as SQVTM and CDR2 as ANQGSEA. The ends were cut back, 4 bases at V and 2 bases at J, with 9 bases in the middle. The CDR3 is 12 residues long. As DNA, the CDR3 is TGCAGCGTTGTCGCCTCTACCTACGAGCAGTACTTC. Protein product: CSVVASTYEQYF.

This rearrangement joins TRBV10-3 to TRBJ2-7; a possible D gene is TRBD1 (5 bases). Between the trimmed V and J ends, which lost 8 bases and 0 bases, there was a span of 11 bases. The CDR3 is 13 amino acids. Germline-derived CDR1 and CDR2 are ENHRY and SYGVKD. The chain's CDR3 is CAIEGDSSYEQYF. The CDR3 coding sequence is TGTGCCATCGAAGGAGACAGCTCCTACGAGCAGTACTTC.

The chain recombines TRBV4-1 with TRBJ1-2; D call uncertain. There are 14 residues in the CDR3. The V end was cut by 4 bases, the J end by 0 bases, with 9 bases between. Germline CDR1 reads MGHRA; CDR2 reads YSYEKL. The CDR3 bases are TGCGCCAGCAGCCCTACGGTAGCTAACTATGGCTACACCTTC. This sequence encodes CASSPTVANYGYTF.

The genes are TRBV5-7 and TRBJ2-2; tentatively, D is TRBD1 (6 bases). TRBV5-7 is reported as an ORF; its role is uncertain. The V end was cut by 0 bases, the J end by 13 bases, with 19 bases between. The CDR3 contains 15 residues. The CDR3 DNA follows: TGTGCCAGCAGCTTGGGGACCCCAGGGGTCGGAGGGCTGTTTTTT. Amino acids: CASSLGTPGVGGLFF.

This clone was seen only once. The chain carries TRBV5-5 and TRBJ2-7; 8 positions agree with TRBD1. The V and J ends lost 2 bases and 3 bases, in that order; junction bases with no gene match: 4. The CDR3 consists of 14 residues. Germline CDR1 and CDR2: SGHKS and YYEKEE (reference sequence). The CDR3 DNA follows: TGTGCCAGCAGCTTTGGCAGGGGGCTCTACGAGCAGTACTTC. It codes for CASSFGRGLYEQYF.

The chain combines TRBV28 with TRBJ1-1, with TRBD1 identical over 7 bases. Germline V gene data show CDR1 as MDHEN and CDR2 as SYDVKM. V gave up 5 bases and J gave up 4 bases; unmatched junction bases: 7. CDR3 length equals 14 residues. The CDR3 protein is CASSRPTGATEAFF. The CDR3 nucleotides read TGTGCCAGCAGTCGCCCAACAGGGGCCACTGAAGCTTTCTTT.

This sequence joins TRBV10-3 and TRBJ1-5; 8 bases are a match to TRBD1. The CDR3 extends over 15 amino acids. After removal of 3 bases from V and 4 bases from J, the junction contained 5 bases not matched to a gene. In germline, CDR1 is ENHRY, CDR2 SYGVKD. CDR3 sequence reads: CAISDDRGGNQPQHF. CDR3 nucleotide sequence: TGTGCCATCAGTGACGACAGGGGTGGGAATCAGCCCCAGCATTTT.

This clone was counted between two and nine times. The rearrangement joins TRBV27 to TRBJ2-7; weak D call: TRBD2 (5 bases). This CDR3 comprises 12 residues. Trimming pared 10 bases from V and 1 base from J, leaving 11 bases between. Germline loops: CDR1 MNHEY, CDR2 SMNVEV (reference sequence). In DNA, the CDR3 is TGTGCCACTCTGACTACGTCCTACGAGCAGTACTTC. Amino acids: CATLTTSYEQYF.

The chain combines TRBV4-1 with TRBJ1-2; tentatively, D is TRBD1 (6 bases). Germline V gives CDR1 MGHRA, CDR2 YSYEKL. Deletions cut 0 bases from V and 5 bases from J, with 16 bases between. This CDR3 is built from 16 residues. The CDR3 reads CASSQDRSGERYGYTF. The CDR3 DNA is TGCGCCAGCAGCCAAGATCGGTCAGGGGAGCGGTATGGCTACACCTTC.

The chain uses TRBV6-5 and TRBJ1-3; a possible D gene is TRBD1 (5 bases). Between the trimmed V and J ends, which lost 0 bases and 3 bases, there was a span of 6 bases. The CDR3 spans 14 residues. The germline V gene has CDR1 MNHEY and CDR2 SVGAGI. CDR3 bases: TGTGCCAGCAGTTACTCGGGGGGTGGAAACACCATATATTTT. This translates into CASSYSGGGNTIYF.

This clone was counted between two and nine times. The genes are TRBV7-2 and TRBJ2-7, with a possible D match to TRBD2 (6 bases). The CDR3 loop spans 14 amino acids. Germline CDR1 reads SGHTA; CDR2 reads FQGNSA. V was clipped by 6 bases and J by 5 bases, with 17 bases between them. The CDR3 reads CASSYASGLNEQYF. For the CDR3, the DNA is TGTGCCAGCAGTTACGCGTCGGGACTCAACGAGCAGTACTTC. Supplemented by reference TRBV7-2 and TRBJ2-7, the full variable domain reads GAGVSQSPSNKVTEKGKDVELRCDPISGHTALYWYRQSLGQGLEFLIYFQGNSAPDKSGLPSDRFSAERTGGSVSTLTIQRTQQEDSAVYLCASSYASGLNEQYFGPGTRLTVT.